What follows is one TCR beta chain and its context. Its antigen is currently unknown. This CDR3 spans 16 amino acids. After removal of 1 base from V and 5 bases from J, the junction contained 10 bases not matched to a gene. In germline, CDR1 is MNHEY, CDR2 SMNVEV (reference sequence). This sample is part of a study of T cells after yellow fever vaccination. Overall study findings and caveats: From the bulk population, abundant clonotypes could contaminate and appear within FACS-sorted repertoires. Post-booster repertoires again held most primary-vaccination clones (roughly 96% CD4, approximately 90% CD8).

Template switching by 5'RACE produced TCR cDNA, adding a universal primer site and UMIs. Each CDR3 protein is one row after TCRdb ran MiXCR on the 5' RACE reads. The table has hundreds of thousands of distinct CDR3 sequences, around 20% seen once. The receptor was isolated from a man between 18 and 35 years old who received the YFV17D yellow fever vaccine. J is TRBJ2-5 and V is TRBV27, with TRBD1 matching 7 bases. The source was PBMCs, collected before the yellow fever booster vaccination. In DNA form, the CDR3 reads TGTGCCAGCAGTTTATTTCAACAGGGGACCCGTGAGACCCAGTACTTC. This sequence encodes CASSLFQQGTRETQYF.